This T cell receptor (beta chain) was profiled in a study of monozygotic twins with inflammatory bowel disease. General observations from the study: The results supported no single strong signal or clonotype associated with IBD. Different T cell subtypes could not be distinguished.

For this clonotype: Its specificity is not known.

Using the 5' RACE reads, TCRdb records one entry per CDR3 protein without DNA. The specimen's table records around 220,000 distinct CDR3 sequences. The CDR3 runs to 14 residues. CDR1 SGHAT and CDR2 FQNNGV come from the germline V gene. This receptor was taken from a human donor with ulcerative colitis or Crohn's disease, or a healthy co-twin of an affected twin (not recorded which). The rearrangement links TRBV11-2 to TRBJ2-1; TCRdb's D call, TRBD1, is unchecked because there is no DNA. Source material: blood. The CDR3 here is CASSSSGAQGEQFF.